This TCR beta chain was observed in a study of beta chain features in type 1 diabetes (dated by TCRdb to the late 2010s). With regard to the full study: Mean age, gender distribution, total cell number and subset yield did not differ between patients and healthy donors. In the study, TCRB repertoires of sorted circulating CD4+ T cell subsets from recently diagnosed type 1 diabetes patients were compared with those of matched healthy donors. Regulatory and stem cell-like memory subsets were obtained from only 8 patients and about eight healthy donors, while naive and central memory subsets were obtained from all 28 donors. Across all samples, roughly 110,000,000 sorted cells were examined, and cell number per subset correlated strongly with RNA yield. The study at large found these results: Because cDNA was sequenced instead of genomic DNA, highly expressing activated cells could be over-represented, though the groups showed no difference in activation or CD3 levels. Patients with type 1 diabetes made fewer insertions and deleted more nucleotides at VDJ recombination sites, implying thymic rearrangement abnormalities. A moderate but significant shortening of TCRB CDR3 length was observed in type 1 diabetes patients in all four CD4+ subsets. PCR may preferentially amplify shorter templates, but because patient and control samples were amplified and corrected together, any resulting skew would affect both groups equally. Naive, central memory and regulatory TCRB repertoires appeared more similar among patients than among healthy donors. Only small numbers of individuals were included in the HLA sub-analyses, which left unresolved whether HLA type had any influence on TCRB rearrangement.

From each donor, a single peripheral blood sample of roughly 0.11 L on average was drawn into heparinised tubes. Using a panel that included CD45RO, CCR7, CD25, CD127, CD95 and CD27, naive, central memory, regulatory and stem cell-like memory CD4+ T cells were sorted on a BD FACSAria II. Purity was above 95% for every sorted population. PBMCs were isolated right away by Lymphoprep density gradient centrifugation and were stained directly, without culture. Samples were stained and sorted in pairs, with one healthy donor and one patient per experiment, so that batch effects were minimized. All of the isolated RNA was reverse transcribed with the High Capacity cDNA Reverse Transcription Kit, so expressed TCRB transcripts were sequenced. Naive, central memory and regulatory T cell samples underwent deep immunoSEQ sequencing, averaging around 3.9 million total reads per sample. Sorted cells were lysed in RLT buffer and RNA was extracted with DNase-treated RNeasy Micro or Mini kits, depending on cell number. To prevent cross-contamination, every cell subset was processed on its own, while patient and healthy donor samples were processed together. Using the immunoSEQ multiplex PCR, TCRB sequences were amplified from cDNA into 87-bp fragments spanning the CDR3 region. Sequencing of the amplicons was performed on the Illumina HiSeq platform. As for the original processing: PCR bias was corrected computationally using synthetic template baselines, and reads within Hamming distance 2 were collapsed, with unmergeable singletons discarded. Reads were aligned to IMGT to assign V, D and J genes, CDR3 length, and insertions or deletions at six rearrangement sites. Clonotype counts were normalized to sorted cell number within each subset before computing true diversity and Gini coefficients with the tcR R package. The overlap coefficient, calculated on TCRB nucleotide sequences, was used to measure repertoire sharing. As a proxy for the pre-selection repertoire, out-of-frame TCRB sequences from naive cells were analyzed. TCRdb took this table from immuneACCESS and kept in-frame rearrangements with V and J called. Such tables lack part of the clones; where checked against another copy, unresolved V genes explain under half of the gap, and the rest is unexplained. V, J and clone size were drawn from that table, and D and trimming were deduced from the DNA. Here the sample has 200,000 to 300,000 clones; around an eighth occur a single time. About 0.026% of the sample goes to the ten largest clones.

The CDR3 starts with the cysteine, ends with the phenylalanine, and has 10 residues. This entry keeps only the CDR3 DNA: 30 bases, framed from base 1. The germline V gene yields SNHLY for CDR1 and FYNNEI for CDR2. V is shortened by 4 bases, J by 9 bases, and the region joining them spans 6 bases. This clone came up a few times. Its antigen specificity is not known. No much larger clone is present one base from it, and per-base qualities are unavailable. The V and J genes are TRBV2 and TRBJ1-2, with no confidently assigned D gene. Source material: naive CD4+ T cells from blood. The sample's cell subset or site label, decoded: true naive CD4+ T cells. The sequence derives from a woman aged 40 to 50 in good health. The DNA sequence is TGTGCCAGCAGTGCTAAGCGCTACACCTTC. This is translated as CASSAKRYTF.